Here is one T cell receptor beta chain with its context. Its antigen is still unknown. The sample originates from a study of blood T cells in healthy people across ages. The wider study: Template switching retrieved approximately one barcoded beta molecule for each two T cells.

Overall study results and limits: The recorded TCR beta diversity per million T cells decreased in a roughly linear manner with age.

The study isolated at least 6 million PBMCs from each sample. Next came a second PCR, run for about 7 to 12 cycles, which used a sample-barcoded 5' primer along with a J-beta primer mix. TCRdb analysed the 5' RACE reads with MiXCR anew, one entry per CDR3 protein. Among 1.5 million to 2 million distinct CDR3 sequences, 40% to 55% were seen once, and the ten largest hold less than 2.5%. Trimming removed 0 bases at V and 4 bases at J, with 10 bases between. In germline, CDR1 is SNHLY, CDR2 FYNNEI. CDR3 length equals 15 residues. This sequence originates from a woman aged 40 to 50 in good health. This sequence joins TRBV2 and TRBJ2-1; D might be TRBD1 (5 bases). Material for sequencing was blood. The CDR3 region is CASSEAGAQYNEQFF. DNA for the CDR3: TGTGCCAGCAGTGAAGCAGGGGCTCAGTACAATGAGCAGTTCTTC.